The entry below gives a single TCR beta chain sequence along with its context. These data are taken from a study of blood T cell repertoires in COVID-19. V gave up 3 bases and J gave up 2 bases; unmatched junction bases: 6. The germline CDR1 and CDR2 sequences are ENHRY and SYGVKD. This CDR3 comprises 16 residues. Only in-frame clones appear in the TCRdb table, and some are missing; sequencing was by immunoSEQ multiplex PCR. The sample has about 78,000 clones; more than 70% are singletons. This clonotype was obtained from a man aged 55-75 years with active or convalescent COVID-19. The source material was peripheral blood. This rearrangement joins TRBV10-3 to TRBJ2-5, with 10 positions matching TRBD2. The CDR3 loop reads CAISDGQRGGQETQYF. The CDR3 nucleotides read TGTGCCATCAGTGACGGGCAGCGGGGGGGACAAGAGACCCAGTACTTC.